The clone carrying this TCR beta chain has at least ten counts. Its antigen is unknown. This specimen belongs to a study of regulatory T cells in long-lasting Graves disease. General observations from the study: Segments TRBV28, TRBJ1-2 and TRBJ2-5 showed preferential usage in persistent disease.

The germline gives CDR1 MDHEN, CDR2 SYDVKM. This CDR3 spans 12 amino acids. Trimming removed 8 bases at V and 4 bases at J, with 11 bases between. Time point in this sample: newly diagnosed GD, antithyroid drugs for less than 3 months. Extracted RNA from PBMCs served as the source of the TCR library. In building TCR beta libraries, iRepertoire HTBI primers were used together with Arm-PCR of CDR3 regions. TCRdb reanalysed the multiplex PCR reads using MiXCR and keeps one entry per CDR3 protein. The sample includes under 300,000 distinct CDR3 sequences, about 18% seen only once; the top ten take less than 25%.

This clonotype originated in a female donor with Graves disease. Specimen: peripheral blood mononuclear cells (PBMCs), collected at new diagnosis, from a patient treated with antithyroid drugs. This chain uses TRBV28 with TRBJ1-1; D gene uncertain. In nucleotides, the CDR3 is TGTGCCAGCCAGTTGTACAGCACTGAAGCTTTCTTT. It encodes CASQLYSTEAFF.